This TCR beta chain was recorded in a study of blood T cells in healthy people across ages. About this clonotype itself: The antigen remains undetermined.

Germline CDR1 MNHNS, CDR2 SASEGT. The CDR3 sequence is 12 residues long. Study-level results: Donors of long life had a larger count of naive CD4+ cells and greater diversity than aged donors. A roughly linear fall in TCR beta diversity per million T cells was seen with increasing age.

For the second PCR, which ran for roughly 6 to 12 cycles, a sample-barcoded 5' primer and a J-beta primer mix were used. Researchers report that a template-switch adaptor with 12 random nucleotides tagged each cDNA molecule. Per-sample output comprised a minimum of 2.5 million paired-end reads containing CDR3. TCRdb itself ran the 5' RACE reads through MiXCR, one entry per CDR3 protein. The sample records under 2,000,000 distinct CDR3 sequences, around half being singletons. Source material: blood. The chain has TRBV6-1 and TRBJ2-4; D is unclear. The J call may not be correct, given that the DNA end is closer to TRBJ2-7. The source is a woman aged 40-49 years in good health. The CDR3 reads CASSAKSYEQYF. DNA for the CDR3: TGTGCCAGCAGTGCCAAAAGCTACGAGCAGTACTTC.